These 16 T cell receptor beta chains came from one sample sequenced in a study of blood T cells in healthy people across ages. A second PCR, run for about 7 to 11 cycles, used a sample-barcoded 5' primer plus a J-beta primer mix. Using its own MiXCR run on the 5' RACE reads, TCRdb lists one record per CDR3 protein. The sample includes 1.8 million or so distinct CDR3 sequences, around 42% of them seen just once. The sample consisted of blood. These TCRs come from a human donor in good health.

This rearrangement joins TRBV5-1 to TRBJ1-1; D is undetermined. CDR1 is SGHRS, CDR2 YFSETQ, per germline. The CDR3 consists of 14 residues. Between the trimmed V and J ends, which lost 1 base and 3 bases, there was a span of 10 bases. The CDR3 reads CASSLNGVDTEAFF. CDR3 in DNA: TGCGCCAGCAGCTTGAACGGGGTGGACACTGAAGCTTTCTTT. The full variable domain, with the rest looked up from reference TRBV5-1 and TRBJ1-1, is KAGVTQTPRYLIKTRGQQVTLSCSPISGHRSVSWYQQTPGQGLQFLFEYFSETQRNKGNFPGRFSGRQFSNSRSEMNVSTLELGDSALYLCASSLNGVDTEAFFGQGTRLTVV.

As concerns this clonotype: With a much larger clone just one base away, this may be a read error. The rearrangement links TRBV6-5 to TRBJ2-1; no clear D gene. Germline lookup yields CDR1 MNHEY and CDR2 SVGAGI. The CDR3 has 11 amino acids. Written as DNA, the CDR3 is TGTGCCGGCAGGACCTCGCATCAGCAGTTCTTC. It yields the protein CAGRTSHQQFF.

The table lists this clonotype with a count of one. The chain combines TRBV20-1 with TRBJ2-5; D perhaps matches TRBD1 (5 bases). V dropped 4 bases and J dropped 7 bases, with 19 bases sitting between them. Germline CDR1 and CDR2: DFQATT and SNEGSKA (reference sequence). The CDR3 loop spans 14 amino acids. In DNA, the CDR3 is TGCAGTGCTACACACTTGGGGCAGGGCGGGACCCAGTACTTC. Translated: CSATHLGQGGTQYF.

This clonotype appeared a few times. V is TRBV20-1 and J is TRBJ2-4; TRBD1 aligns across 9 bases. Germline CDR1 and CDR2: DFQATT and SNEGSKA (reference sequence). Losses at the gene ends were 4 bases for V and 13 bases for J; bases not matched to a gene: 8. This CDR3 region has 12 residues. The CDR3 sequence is CSATYRGHEQYF. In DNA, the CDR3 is TGCAGTGCTACGTACAGGGGGCATGAGCAGTACTTC.

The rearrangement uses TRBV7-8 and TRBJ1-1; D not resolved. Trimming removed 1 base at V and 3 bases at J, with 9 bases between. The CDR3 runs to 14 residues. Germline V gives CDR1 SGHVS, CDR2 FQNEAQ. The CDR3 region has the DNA TGTGCCAGCAGCTTAGAGGGCAGCTACACTGAAGCTTTCTTT. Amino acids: CASSLEGSYTEAFF.

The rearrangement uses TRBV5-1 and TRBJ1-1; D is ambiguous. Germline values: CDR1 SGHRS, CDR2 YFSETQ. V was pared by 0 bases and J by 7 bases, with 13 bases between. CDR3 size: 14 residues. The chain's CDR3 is CASSLDTLALEAFF. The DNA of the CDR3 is TGCGCCAGCAGCTTGGACACCCTAGCGCTTGAAGCTTTCTTT. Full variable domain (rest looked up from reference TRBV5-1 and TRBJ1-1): KAGVTQTPRYLIKTRGQQVTLSCSPISGHRSVSWYQQTPGQGLQFLFEYFSETQRNKGNFPGRFSGRQFSNSRSEMNVSTLELGDSALYLCASSLDTLALEAFFGQGTRLTVV.

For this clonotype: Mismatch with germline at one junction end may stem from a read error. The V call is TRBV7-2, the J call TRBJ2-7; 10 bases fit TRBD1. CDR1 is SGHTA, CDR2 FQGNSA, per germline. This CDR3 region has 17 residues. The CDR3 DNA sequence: TGTGTCAGCAGCTTATTCCACGCGCTCGGACAGGGGGACGAGCAGTACTTC. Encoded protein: CVSSLFHALGQGDEQYF.

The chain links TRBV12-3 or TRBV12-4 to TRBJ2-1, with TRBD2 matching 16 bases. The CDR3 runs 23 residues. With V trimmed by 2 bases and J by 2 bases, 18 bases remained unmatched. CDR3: CASSLRFCFGTSGGASPYNEQFF. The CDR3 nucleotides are TGTGCCAGCAGTTTAAGGTTTTGCTTCGGGACTAGCGGGGGGGCGAGTCCCTACAATGAGCAGTTCTTC.

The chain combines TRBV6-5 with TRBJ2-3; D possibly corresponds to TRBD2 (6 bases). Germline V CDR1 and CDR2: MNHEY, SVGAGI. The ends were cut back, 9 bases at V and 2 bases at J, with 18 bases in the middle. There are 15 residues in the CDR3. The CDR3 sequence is CASRPPGLNTDTQYF. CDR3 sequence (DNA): TGTGCCAGTAGACCCCCGGGACTGAACACAGATACGCAGTATTTT.

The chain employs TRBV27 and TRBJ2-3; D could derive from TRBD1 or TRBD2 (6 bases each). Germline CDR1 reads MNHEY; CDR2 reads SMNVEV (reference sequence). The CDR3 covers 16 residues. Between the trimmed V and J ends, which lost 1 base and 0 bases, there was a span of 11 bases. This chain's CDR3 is CASSLLGGLSTDTQYF. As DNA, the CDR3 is TGTGCCAGCAGTTTATTAGGGGGGCTTAGCACAGATACGCAGTATTTT.

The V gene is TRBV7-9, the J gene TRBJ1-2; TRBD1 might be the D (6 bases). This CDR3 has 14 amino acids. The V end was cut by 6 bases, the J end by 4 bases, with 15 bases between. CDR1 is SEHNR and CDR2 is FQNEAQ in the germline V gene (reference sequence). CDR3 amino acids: CASRGTNNLYGYTF. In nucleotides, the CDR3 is TGTGCCAGCAGGGGGACAAATAATCTCTATGGCTACACCTTC.

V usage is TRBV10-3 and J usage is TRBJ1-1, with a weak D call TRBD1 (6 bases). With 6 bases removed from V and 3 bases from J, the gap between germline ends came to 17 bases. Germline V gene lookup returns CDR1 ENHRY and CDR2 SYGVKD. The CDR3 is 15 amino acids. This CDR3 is CAIRTTGTAHTEAFF. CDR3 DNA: TGTGCCATCAGGACTACAGGGACGGCTCACACTGAAGCTTTCTTT.

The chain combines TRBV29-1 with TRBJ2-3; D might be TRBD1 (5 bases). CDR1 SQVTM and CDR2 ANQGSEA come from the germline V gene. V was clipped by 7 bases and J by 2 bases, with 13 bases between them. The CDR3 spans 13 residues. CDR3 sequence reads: CSAGGAPTDTQYF. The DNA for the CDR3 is TGCAGCGCCGGTGGGGCACCCACAGATACGCAGTATTTT.

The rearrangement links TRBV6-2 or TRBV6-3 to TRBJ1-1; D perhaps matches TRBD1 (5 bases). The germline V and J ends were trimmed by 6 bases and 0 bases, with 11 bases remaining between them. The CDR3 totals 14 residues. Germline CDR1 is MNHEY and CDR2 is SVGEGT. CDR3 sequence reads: CASRGDAVNTEAFF. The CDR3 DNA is TGTGCCAGCAGGGGGGATGCGGTGAACACTGAAGCTTTCTTT.

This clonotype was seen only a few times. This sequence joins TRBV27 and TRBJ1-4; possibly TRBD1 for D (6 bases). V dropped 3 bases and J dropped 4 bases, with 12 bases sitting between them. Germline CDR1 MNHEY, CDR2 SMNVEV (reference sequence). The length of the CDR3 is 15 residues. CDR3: CASSFIGQSNEKLFF. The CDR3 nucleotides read TGTGCCAGCAGTTTTATAGGACAGAGTAATGAAAAACTGTTTTTT.

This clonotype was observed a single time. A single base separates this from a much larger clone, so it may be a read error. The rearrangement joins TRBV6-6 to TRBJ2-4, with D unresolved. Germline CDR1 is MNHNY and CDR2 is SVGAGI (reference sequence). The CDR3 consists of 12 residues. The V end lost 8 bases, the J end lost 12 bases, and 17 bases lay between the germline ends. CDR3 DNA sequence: TGTGCCAGCTCCACCGGTCCAAGTGCTCAGTACTTC. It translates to CASSTGPSAQYF.